The 10 T cell receptor beta chains listed next were all sequenced from one sample in a study of T cell changes during pregnancy in multiple sclerosis. Sequencing used immunoSEQ multiplex PCR; TCRdb keeps in-frame clones, though not all of them. Here the sample spans 75,000 to 95,000 clones, about 92% being singletons. The sequenced sample was peripheral blood, obtained in the first trimester of pregnancy. All receptors derive from a female donor with multiple sclerosis, enrolled in a pregnancy study.

J is TRBJ2-2 and V is TRBV9; TRBD2 aligns across 9 bases. Trimming at V came to 0 bases and at J to 3 bases, leaving 6 bases not matched to a gene. CDR1 SGDLS and CDR2 YYNGEE come from the germline V gene. CDR3 length: 17 amino acids. CDR3 loop: CASSVGGGLAYTGELFF. Written as DNA, the CDR3 is TGTGCCAGCAGCGTAGGCGGCGGACTAGCGTACACCGGGGAGCTGTTTTTT.

The chain employs TRBV14 and TRBJ2-1; possible D gene TRBD1, 6 bases. V was pared by 1 base and J by 7 bases, with 14 bases between. The CDR3 runs 15 residues. Germline CDR1 and CDR2: SGHDN and FVKESK. The CDR3 DNA sequence: TGTGCCAGCAGCCAAGTGAACAGGGAGCGGAATGAGCAGTTCTTC. It codes for CASSQVNRERNEQFF.

The DNA for the CDR3 is TGTGCCAGCAGTCGACAGGGGGGTTCCACAGATACGCAGTATTTT. Amino acid sequence: CASSRQGGSTDTQYF. The chain carries TRBV27 and TRBJ2-3; 9 positions agree with TRBD1. This CDR3 is 15 amino acids long. Per the germline V gene, CDR1 is MNHEY and CDR2 is SMNVEV (reference sequence). J was trimmed by 2 bases and V by 5 bases; bases with no gene match: 5.

The rearrangement joins TRBV6-5 to TRBJ1-5; 7 bases are a match to TRBD1. The CDR3 is 13 residues long. Germline-derived CDR1 and CDR2 are MNHEY and SVGAGI. The V segment lost 6 bases and the J segment 7 bases; nucleotides outside the gene matches: 6. The CDR3 sequence: CASRLDRAQPQHF. The CDR3 nucleotides are TGTGCCAGCAGACTCGACAGGGCCCAGCCCCAGCATTTT.

V usage is TRBV4-1 and J usage is TRBJ2-2; 11 bases line up with TRBD2. Trimming removed 1 base from V and 5 bases from J; junction bases left unmatched: 9. Germline loops: CDR1 MGHRA, CDR2 YSYEKL. This CDR3 spans 18 amino acids. CDR3 DNA: TGCGCCAGCAGCCAAGGGGCATTGGGACTAGCGGAAACCGGGGAGCTGTTTTTT. It encodes CASSQGALGLAETGELFF.

The rearrangement uses TRBV19 and TRBJ2-7; 8 nucleotides align to TRBD1. V shed 8 bases and J 3 bases; nucleotides not matched to a gene: 6. Germline assignment: CDR1 LNHDA and CDR2 SQIVND (reference sequence). CDR3 length: 13 amino acids. CDR3 sequence: CASGTGTGYEQYF. CDR3 nucleotide sequence: TGTGCCAGTGGTACCGGGACAGGCTACGAGCAGTACTTC.

About this clone: This sample includes further DNA sequences coding for the same CDR3. Here the CDR3 DNA reads TGTGCCAGCAGTTTACCAGGGAACACTGAAGCTTTCTTT. Encoded protein: CASSLPGNTEAFF. J is TRBJ1-1 and V is TRBV28; D uncertain. Germline CDR1 and CDR2: MDHEN and SYDVKM. V dropped 2 bases and J dropped 1 base, with 5 bases sitting between them. The CDR3 runs to 13 residues.

This clone was recorded once. The chain couples TRBV19 to TRBJ1-5, with D uncertain. The CDR3 totals 14 residues. Per the germline V gene, CDR1 is LNHDA and CDR2 is SQIVND (reference sequence). V was shortened by 1 base and J by 6 bases, with 10 bases between the two germline ends. The CDR3 DNA follows: TGTGCCAGTAGTATAGGGGCAGAGATTCAGCCCCAGCATTTT. Amino acids: CASSIGAEIQPQHF.

J is TRBJ2-7 and V is TRBV6-1, with a possible D match to TRBD2 (5 bases). The CDR3 is made up of 12 amino acids. V was shortened by 7 bases and J by 1 base, with 8 bases between the two germline ends. CDR1 is MNHNS and CDR2 is SASEGT in the germline V gene. The CDR3 protein is CASNRGSYEQYF. CDR3 in DNA: TGTGCCAGCAACCGAGGGTCCTACGAGCAGTACTTC.

This clone appeared a few times. The chain uses TRBV19 and TRBJ1-1, with D possibly matching TRBD1 (5 bases). The CDR3 is 15 amino acids. V was clipped by 2 bases and J by 1 base, with 11 bases between them. Germline CDR1 is LNHDA and CDR2 is SQIVND (reference sequence). The CDR3 nucleotides are TGTGCCAGTAGTATACAGGGTACCAAGAACACTGAAGCTTTCTTT. Translated: CASSIQGTKNTEAFF.